Shown below are 9 T cell receptor beta chains from a single sample sequenced in a study of cytomegalovirus exposure and HLA in healthy donors. A multiplex PCR was run with 60 Vbeta primers and 13 Jbeta primers. Clones were sequenced by immunoSEQ multiplex PCR, and TCRdb holds only the in-frame ones, with some missing. The sample holds 50,000 to 70,000 clones. Sequences were obtained from PBMCs. Every receptor here comes from a woman aged 18-30 years in good health and CMV-seronegative.

This rearrangement joins TRBV5-1 to TRBJ2-1, with 7 nucleotides matching TRBD1. The CDR3 sequence is 15 residues long. V lost 7 bases and J lost 1; bases outside the gene matches: 8. From germline, CDR1 is SGHRS and CDR2 YFSETQ. CDR3: CASGSTGESYNEQFF. CDR3 bases: TGCGCCAGCGGGTCAACAGGGGAATCCTACAATGAGCAGTTCTTC.

The genes are TRBV2 and TRBJ2-2; 7 positions match TRBD1. From germline, CDR1 is SNHLY and CDR2 FYNNEI. The CDR3 is 15 residues long. Germline trimming cut 10 bases from V and 4 bases from J; bases unmatched to any gene: 12. The chain's CDR3 is CATSEGASGTGELFF. The CDR3 bases are TGTGCCACGAGTGAGGGGGCGAGCGGCACCGGGGAGCTGTTTTTT.

V gene TRBV5-4 combines with J gene TRBJ2-2, with TRBD2 matching 7 bases. Germline trimming cut 7 bases from V and 3 bases from J; bases unmatched to any gene: 12. CDR1 is SGHNT and CDR2 is YYREEE in the germline V gene (reference sequence). The CDR3 covers 16 residues. CDR3: CASFMGGRAHTGELFF. CDR3 nucleotides: TGTGCCAGCTTTATGGGGGGGAGGGCCCACACCGGGGAGCTGTTTTTT.

The V gene is TRBV7-9, the J gene TRBJ2-1; possibly TRBD2 for D (5 bases). The germline gives CDR1 SEHNR, CDR2 FQNEAQ (reference sequence). V lost 8 bases to trimming and J lost 7 bases, with 24 bases between them. The CDR3 has 16 residues. CDR3 in amino acids: CASCPGGPQVTNEQFF. CDR3 DNA: TGTGCCAGCTGCCCGGGCGGGCCCCAGGTCACGAATGAGCAGTTCTTC. Based on the CDR3 plus reference TRBV7-9 and TRBJ2-1, the full variable domain is DTGVSQNPRHKITKRGQNVTFRCDPISEHNRLYWYRQTLGQGPEFLTYFQNEAQLEKSRLLSDRFSAERPKGSFSTLEIQRTEQGDSAMYLCASCPGGPQVTNEQFFGPGTRLTVL.

The chain carries TRBV19 and TRBJ1-2; possibly TRBD1 for D (6 bases). CDR3 length: 13 amino acids. V was trimmed by 6 bases and J by 4 bases, leaving 12 bases between them. Germline V gives CDR1 LNHDA, CDR2 SQIVND (reference sequence). In DNA form, the CDR3 reads TGTGCCAGTAGCTACCAGGGGATCTATGGCTACACCTTC. It is translated as CASSYQGIYGYTF.

The chain employs TRBV6-5 and TRBJ1-4, with a possible D match to TRBD1 (6 bases). Trimming took off 8 bases at V and 0 bases at J, with 13 bases between the two ends. The CDR3 has 15 residues. From germline, CDR1 is MNHEY and CDR2 SVGAGI. The CDR3 DNA reads as TGTGCCAGCGGAGTACAGGGAGCAACTAATGAAAAACTGTTTTTT. Residues: CASGVQGATNEKLFF.

The chain joins TRBV6-5 to TRBJ1-1; D perhaps matches TRBD1 (6 bases). This CDR3 contains 14 residues. V was cut by 6 bases and J by 5 bases, with 16 bases left in between. In germline, CDR1 is MNHEY, CDR2 SVGAGI. The CDR3 sequence is CASSPGRGRTEAFF. The CDR3 DNA follows: TGTGCCAGCAGCCCCGGTAGGGGGAGAACTGAAGCTTTCTTT.

The chain has TRBV5-6 and TRBJ2-2; 9 bases are shared with TRBD2. The CDR3 length is 16 residues. V shed 4 bases, J shed 0 bases, and the junction held 4 bases outside the gene matches. Per the germline V gene, CDR1 is SGHDT and CDR2 is YYEEEE. The CDR3 loop is CASSLGTSSNTGELFF. The CDR3 DNA sequence: TGTGCCAGCAGCCTGGGGACTAGCTCGAACACCGGGGAGCTGTTTTTT.

The chain joins TRBV30 to TRBJ2-2, with a possible D match to TRBD2 (5 bases). V shed 2 bases and J shed 2 bases, with 15 bases lying between them. There are 16 residues in the CDR3. CDR1 and CDR2 (germline): GTSNPN, SVGIG (reference sequence). The chain's CDR3 is CAWSFGVEANTGELFF. The CDR3 bases are TGTGCCTGGAGTTTTGGGGTGGAGGCCAACACCGGGGAGCTGTTTTTT.